This T cell receptor beta chain was recorded in a study of shared clonotypes between healthy human individuals. The authors split each subset's genomic DNA evenly across several immunoSEQ plates. The DNA input per sorted-subset replicate PCR was about 220 ng, corresponding to some 30,000 T cell genomes. In the authors' methods: Junction-only immunoSEQ sequences carried no quality scores, so filtering differed. Produced via immunoSEQ multiplex PCR; TCRdb's table is partial and in-frame only. V and J calls plus clone size are reproduced from that table; the DNA served to infer D and trimming. The sample lists around 700,000 clones, approximately 75% occurring once. Concerning this clone: The antigen remains unidentified.

The CDR3 totals 14 residues. CDR1 is MNHEY, CDR2 SVGAGI, per germline. Trimming took 7 bases from V and 4 from J; bases not matched to a gene: 8. General observations from the study: Only blood was sampled, and tissue TCR repertoires likely differ from blood ones.

V usage is TRBV6-5 and J usage is TRBJ1-2, with 8 positions matching TRBD1. The sample consisted of memory CD4+ T cells sorted from blood. Stated subset: CD45RA-negative fraction. This sequence was found in a woman aged 30 to 39 in good health. CDR3 coding DNA: TGTGCCAGCACTACAGGGGGAACGGGCTATGGCTACACCTTC. Its protein product is CASTTGGTGYGYTF.